The entry below gives a single TCR beta chain sequence along with its context. Individuals having autoimmune disease history or systemic immunosuppression were not enrolled. These data are taken from a study of OX40 agonist ivuxolimab in advanced cancers. Sequencing was performed with immunoSEQ multiplex PCR; in TCRdb, only in-frame clones are kept and a portion is missing. Seen here are 60,000 to 70,000 clones, nearly 90% observed once, and the top ten hold more than 10%. The CDR3 contains 15 residues. Germline V gene data show CDR1 as MNHEY and CDR2 as SVGAGI. V was clipped by 6 bases and J by 1 base; unmatched bases: 7.

The TCR comes from an adult with an advanced solid tumor such as melanoma, head and neck, liver or kidney cancer. The sequences come from CD4+ or CD8+ T cells sorted from blood, collected in a trial of the OX40 agonist ivuxolimab. The J gene is TRBJ2-3, the V gene TRBV6-5, with TRBD2 identical over 7 bases. Here the CDR3 reads CASSPSSGGTDTQYF. For the CDR3, the DNA is TGTGCCAGCAGCCCATCTAGCGGAGGCACAGATACGCAGTATTTT.